One TCR beta chain is described in this entry. This clonotype has just a few counts. What this receptor recognizes is not known. Base qualities were left out, and no much larger clone turns up one base away. CDR1 SQVTM and CDR2 ANQGSEA were looked up in the germline V gene. From the cysteine through the phenylalanine, the CDR3 covers 14 amino acids. Of all the DNA, just the CDR3 is kept, 42 bases in frame from base 1. Deletion took 6 bases off V and 4 bases off J, with a span of 16 bases between the germline ends. The data were produced on an Illumina HiSeq 2500. Quantitative 5'-RACE with molecular barcodes was used to prepare TCR beta libraries. Per the source publication's procedure: Disease-linked TCR variants were identified with a new computational method built on a probabilistic model of VDJ rearrangement. TCRdb ran its own pipeline on the public reads, namely fastp trimming at Q25 and MiXCR clone calling, and kept in-frame beta chains. Rows with a matching CDR3 protein are joined into one entry that keeps the most common DNA and genes. The V and J calls were determined by TCRdb, not by the authors. Across this sample there are about 96,000 distinct CDR3 sequences, with roughly 30% seen only once. The ten largest clones capture around 56% of the sample.

The source of the sample is a study of CD8 T cells in ankylosing spondylitis (dated 2017 in TCRdb). At the level of the whole study: The study profiled T cell receptor beta repertoires in healthy donors and ankylosing spondylitis patients to find disease-linked TCR variants. The whole study cohort included 85 to 120 healthy donors and under 30 ankylosing spondylitis patients. Samples of peripheral blood were taken, and for ankylosing spondylitis patients, synovial fluid was collected as well. General conclusions and limits of the study: In peripheral blood, the disease-linked clones were found at relatively low frequencies and had a CD8+ phenotype. The disease-linked clones were reported as significantly enriched in matched synovial fluid samples from ankylosing spondylitis patients. Blood from ankylosing spondylitis patients appeared to be characterized by a TCR beta motif made up of several highly homologous amino acid variants. Some of the motif variants had been reported before in the synovial fluid and blood of reactive arthritis patients, a finding that suggests common disease-initiation mechanisms.

The receptor comes from a male donor with ankylosing spondylitis or in good health (not recorded which). Sequencing was performed on blood, either unsorted or a sorted T cell fraction (not recorded which). The chain links TRBV29-1 with TRBJ2-1; the D gene lacks a confident call. The sequenced DNA is TGCAGCGTAGTAAGGCGGTCTCCTTACAATGAGCAGTTCTTC. Its protein reads: CSVVRRSPYNEQFF.